The 30 T cell receptor beta chains presented below share a single source sample, sequenced in a study of shared clonotypes between healthy human individuals (dated by TCRdb to about 2020). The library came from the immunoSEQ multiplex PCR assay. TCRdb obtained this table from immuneACCESS and retained in-frame rearrangements with V and J assigned. These tables miss some clones; where compared with another copy, unresolved V genes account for less than half of the shortfall, and the remainder is unexplained. This sample has nearly 600,000 clones in its table, and 95% of those were observed once. The top ten clones comprise roughly 0.1% of the sample. CD8 naive samples were CD45RO-negative cells positively selected for CCR7, giving a CD45RA+CCR7+ population that excluded TemRA cells. The source material was naive CD8+ T cells sorted from blood. The sample's cell subset or site, from its label and the paper: CD45RA+CCR7+. These receptors were collected from a woman aged 25 to 39 in good health.

The V gene is TRBV20-1, the J gene TRBJ1-6; D unclear. Germline V gene lookup returns CDR1 DFQATT and CDR2 SNEGSKA (reference sequence). Trimming shortened V by 0 bases and J by 14 bases, and 8 bases separated the two germline ends. The CDR3 has 11 amino acids. The CDR3 coding sequence is TGCAGTGCTAGAGATTGGGTGACCCTCCACTTT. Encoded protein: CSARDWVTLHF.

This chain connects TRBV29-1 to TRBJ1-1, with 12 bases lining up with TRBD1. Trimming at V came to 3 bases and at J to 3 bases, leaving 14 bases not matched to a gene. From germline, CDR1 is SQVTM and CDR2 ANQGSEA. The CDR3 is 18 amino acids. This CDR3 is CSVDNSGQGARLYTEAFF. The CDR3, as DNA: TGCAGCGTTGACAACTCGGGACAGGGGGCGAGATTATACACTGAAGCTTTCTTT. The full variable domain, completed using reference TRBV29-1 and TRBJ1-1, is SAVISQKPSRDICQRGTSLTIQCQVDSQVTMMFWYRQQPGQSLTLIATANQGSEATYESGFVIDKFPISRPNLTFSTLTVSNMSPEDSSIYLCSVDNSGQGARLYTEAFFGQGTRLTVV.

The chain recombines TRBV19 with TRBJ1-1; 10 nucleotides agree with TRBD1. Looked up from germline, CDR1 is LNHDA and CDR2 is SQIVND (reference sequence). J lost 5 bases, V lost 4 bases, and 7 bases had no gene match. This CDR3 has 15 residues. In nucleotides, the CDR3 is TGTGCCAGTAGTACGCCGGGACAGGGGCAGACTGAAGCTTTCTTT. Translating gives CASSTPGQGQTEAFF.

This clone occurred once. V gene TRBV28 combines with J gene TRBJ1-1; a weak D match, TRBD1 (5 bases). This CDR3 is 16 amino acids long. Germline values: CDR1 MDHEN, CDR2 SYDVKM. Trimming removed 2 bases at V and 2 bases at J, with 15 bases between. Here the CDR3 reads CASSLEGVGLNTEAFF. CDR3 bases: TGTGCCAGCAGTTTAGAGGGCGTGGGACTAAACACTGAAGCTTTCTTT.

This chain uses TRBV2 with TRBJ2-7; TRBD2 is a possible D gene (6 bases). CDR3 size: 15 residues. Germline V gene sequence: CDR1 SNHLY, CDR2 FYNNEI. Trimming pared 2 bases from V and 1 base from J, leaving 12 bases between. CDR3 sequence reads: CASSEMGGLSYEQYF. As DNA, the CDR3 is TGTGCCAGCAGTGAAATGGGGGGACTGTCCTACGAGCAGTACTTC.

The V and J genes are TRBV28 and TRBJ1-1; a weak D match, TRBD1 (5 bases). V was clipped by 1 base and J by 6 bases, with 9 bases between them. CDR3 length equals 13 residues. Germline lookup yields CDR1 MDHEN and CDR2 SYDVKM. The CDR3 nucleotides read TGTGCCAGCAGTTTATCTCGGGGCGCTGAAGCTTTCTTT. Translation: CASSLSRGAEAFF.

This sequence joins TRBV4-2 and TRBJ1-5; unclear D gene. The CDR3 runs to 18 residues. The germline V gene encodes CDR1 LGHNA and CDR2 YNFKEQ. Trimming removed 1 base from V and 11 bases from J, with 27 bases in between. The CDR3: CASSQGLKKGSFSVTQHF. The CDR3 DNA is TGTGCCAGCAGCCAAGGATTGAAGAAAGGGTCTTTTAGTGTAACCCAGCATTTT.

The chain couples TRBV28 to TRBJ1-1, with D hard to call. This CDR3 region has 14 residues. Trimming shortened V by 3 bases and J by 0 bases, and 8 bases separated the two germline ends. Per germline, CDR1 MDHEN and CDR2 SYDVKM. The CDR3 bases are TGTGCCAGCAGTTTTACAGACATGAACACTGAAGCTTTCTTT. Amino acids: CASSFTDMNTEAFF.

The genes are TRBV28 and TRBJ1-4, with a possible D match to TRBD1 (5 bases). V dropped 4 bases and J dropped 0 bases, with 9 bases sitting between them. The germline V gene encodes CDR1 MDHEN and CDR2 SYDVKM. This CDR3 has 15 residues. CDR3 sequence (DNA): TGTGCCAGCAGTTCGGGGGTCACAACTAATGAAAAACTGTTTTTT. Translating it yields CASSSGVTTNEKLFF.

This clone was seen only once. The chain joins TRBV6-1 to TRBJ2-7; D might be TRBD1 (5 bases). In germline, CDR1 is MNHNS, CDR2 SASEGT. The length of the CDR3 is 14 residues. The ends were cut back, 5 bases at V and 5 bases at J, with 16 bases in the middle. The CDR3 reads CASSSRTLPDEQYF. For the CDR3, the DNA is TGTGCCAGCAGTTCCAGGACACTGCCAGACGAGCAGTACTTC.

The chain is built from TRBV15 and TRBJ1-2; D possibly corresponds to TRBD1 (6 bases). V lost 3 bases and J lost 5, with 16 bases in between. CDR3 length: 15 residues. Per germline, CDR1 LNHNV and CDR2 YYDKDF (reference sequence). In DNA form, the CDR3 reads TGTGCCACCAGCAGCGATGAGGGGACATGGTATGGCTACACCTTC. This translates into CATSSDEGTWYGYTF.

The V gene is TRBV29-1, the J gene TRBJ2-1; tentatively, D is TRBD1 (6 bases). CDR3 size: 14 residues. V was shortened by 8 bases and J by 4 bases, with 18 bases between the two germline ends. The germline CDR1 and CDR2 sequences are SQVTM and ANQGSEA. The CDR3 nucleotides read TGCAGCTTAAGGGAAGGGGGACCATACAATGAGCAGTTCTTC. Protein sequence: CSLREGGPYNEQFF.

This chain joins TRBV30 and TRBJ2-7; 9 bases line up with TRBD1. Trimming at V came to 4 bases and at J to 4 bases, leaving 8 bases not matched to a gene. The CDR3 is made up of 14 amino acids. CDR1 and CDR2 from the germline V gene are GTSNPN and SVGIG (reference sequence). As DNA, the CDR3 is TGTGCCTGGACTCCACAGGGGGCGCGATACGAGCAGTACTTC. Protein product: CAWTPQGARYEQYF.

A single count supports this clone. The chain is built from TRBV14 and TRBJ2-1, with D possibly matching TRBD2 (5 bases). Germline CDR1 SGHDN, CDR2 FVKESK. The CDR3 has 14 amino acids. V lost 8 bases to trimming and J lost 8 bases, with 19 bases between them. CDR3 residues: CASGLLGSGYEQFF. CDR3 sequence (DNA): TGTGCCAGCGGACTTCTGGGATCTGGTTATGAGCAGTTCTTC.

J is TRBJ2-1 and V is TRBV11-2, with D possibly matching TRBD2 (5 bases). With 5 bases removed from V and 3 bases from J, the gap between germline ends came to 17 bases. Germline-derived CDR1 and CDR2 are SGHAT and FQNNGV. The CDR3 has 16 amino acids. CDR3: CASSPLVPPYYNEQFF. CDR3 nucleotides: TGTGCCAGCAGCCCACTAGTCCCGCCCTACTACAATGAGCAGTTCTTC.

The V call is TRBV9, the J call TRBJ2-7; 7 bases map to TRBD1. Germline loops: CDR1 SGDLS, CDR2 YYNGEE. V shed 0 bases, J shed 0 bases, and the junction held 6 bases outside the gene matches. CDR3 size: 16 residues. The CDR3 here is CASSVEKGASSYEQYF. The CDR3 bases are TGTGCCAGCAGCGTAGAAAAGGGGGCGAGCTCCTACGAGCAGTACTTC. Based on the CDR3 plus reference TRBV9 and TRBJ2-7, the full variable domain is DSGVTQTPKHLITATGQRVTLRCSPRSGDLSVYWYQQSLDQGLQFLIQYYNGEERAKGNILERFSAQQFPDLHSELNLSSLELGDSALYFCASSVEKGASSYEQYFGPGTRLTVT.

The chain recombines TRBV28 with TRBJ1-2; 8 nucleotides align to TRBD1. The length of the CDR3 is 14 residues. Germline V gives CDR1 MDHEN, CDR2 SYDVKM. J lost 4 bases, V lost 11 bases, and 12 bases had no gene match. The CDR3 nucleotides read TGTGCCTGCTGGGCCACAGGGGGACTCTATGGCTACACCTTC. This codes for CACWATGGLYGYTF.

V usage is TRBV19 and J usage is TRBJ1-5, with D possibly TRBD1 on 6 matching bases. Germline V lookup: CDR1 LNHDA, CDR2 SQIVND (reference sequence). The V end lost 2 bases, the J end lost 3 bases, and 11 bases lay between the germline ends. This CDR3 is 15 amino acids long. CDR3 amino acids: CASSITGGHNQPQHF. The CDR3 bases are TGTGCCAGTAGTATAACTGGGGGCCACAATCAGCCCCAGCATTTT.

The gene calls are TRBV28 and TRBJ1-1; 7 bases agree with TRBD1. This CDR3 comprises 14 residues. Germline loops: CDR1 MDHEN, CDR2 SYDVKM. Losses at the gene ends were 2 bases for V and 6 bases for J; bases not matched to a gene: 6. As DNA, the CDR3 is TGTGCCAGCAGTTTAAACAGGGGCCCCCCTGAAGCTTTCTTT. Translation gives CASSLNRGPPEAFF.

The chain is built from TRBV19 and TRBJ2-7, with D possibly being TRBD1 or TRBD2 (5 bases each). V was shortened by 5 bases and J by 6 bases, with 17 bases between the two germline ends. Germline values: CDR1 LNHDA, CDR2 SQIVND (reference sequence). The CDR3 covers 14 residues. DNA of the CDR3: TGTGCCAGTAGTCCACGGATGGGACGGGGCGAGCAGTACTTC. Residues: CASSPRMGRGEQYF.

The CDR3 sequence is CASSPTSGHQPQHF. CDR3 coding DNA: TGTGCCAGCAGCCCGACCTCGGGCCATCAGCCCCAGCATTTT. The chain employs TRBV7-9 and TRBJ1-5; D gene unclear. The germline V and J ends were trimmed by 5 bases and 5 bases, with 13 bases remaining between them. This CDR3 is built from 14 residues. Looked up from germline, CDR1 is SEHNR and CDR2 is FQNEAQ (reference sequence).

The rearrangement joins TRBV4-1 to TRBJ2-1; 10 nucleotides line up with TRBD2. The CDR3 is 14 residues long. Unmatched junction bases numbered 4, after V lost 1 base and J lost 10 bases. Germline values: CDR1 MGHRA, CDR2 YSYEKL. The chain's CDR3 is CASSQGWGLAEQFF. The CDR3 DNA reads as TGCGCCAGCAGCCAAGGTTGGGGACTAGCGGAGCAGTTCTTC.

The V and J genes are TRBV5-1 and TRBJ2-2; 7 nucleotides agree with TRBD1. Per the germline V gene, CDR1 is SGHRS and CDR2 is YFSETQ. Trimming removed 5 bases from V and 5 bases from J; junction bases left unmatched: 9. The CDR3 is 15 amino acids. The CDR3 reads CASRPRQGWTGELFF. The CDR3 region has the DNA TGCGCCAGCAGACCAAGACAGGGCTGGACCGGGGAGCTGTTTTTT.

This clone has more than one count but fewer than ten. The chain carries TRBV29-1 and TRBJ1-1; D remains unclear. CDR1 and CDR2 from the germline V gene are SQVTM and ANQGSEA. Trimming pared 8 bases from V and 1 base from J, leaving 14 bases between. The CDR3 has 13 residues. Written as DNA, the CDR3 is TGCAGCTCACAATGGACGCAGAACACTGAAGCTTTCTTT. This sequence encodes CSSQWTQNTEAFF.

The V and J genes are TRBV5-1 and TRBJ2-5, with 7 bases identical to TRBD1. V gave up 0 bases and J gave up 5 bases; unmatched junction bases: 16. This CDR3 has 18 amino acids. The germline gives CDR1 SGHRS, CDR2 YFSETQ. CDR3 loop: CASSLEDRSISALETQYF. The CDR3 DNA sequence: TGCGCCAGCAGCTTGGAGGACAGGTCAATCAGTGCCTTGGAGACCCAGTACTTC.

This clone was recorded once. This chain links TRBV27 with TRBJ2-3; D might be TRBD1 (5 bases). Germline values: CDR1 MNHEY, CDR2 SMNVEV (reference sequence). V lost 2 bases to trimming and J lost 1 base, with 16 bases between them. This CDR3 has 17 amino acids. CDR3 coding DNA: TGTGCCAGCAGTTTACAAGGGGCCTATACTCGCACAGATACGCAGTATTTT. Amino acids: CASSLQGAYTRTDTQYF.

The V and J genes are TRBV27 and TRBJ1-1; TRBD1 aligns across 7 bases. The V gene's germline CDR1 is MNHEY and CDR2 SMNVEV (reference sequence). The CDR3 consists of 14 residues. Trimming at V came to 6 bases and at J to 1 base, leaving 5 bases not matched to a gene. The CDR3 coding sequence is TGTGCCAGCAGGCTAACAGGGGCGAACACTGAAGCTTTCTTT. The encoded protein is CASRLTGANTEAFF.

This chain joins TRBV4-1 and TRBJ2-1; 7 bases map to TRBD1. The junction had 24 bases not matched to a gene; V was cut back by 5 bases and J by 5 bases. The CDR3 spans 20 residues. The V gene's germline CDR1 is MGHRA and CDR2 YSYEKL. The CDR3, as DNA: TGCGCCAGCAGCTCCCACCGCCGGGACAGTACAGCACCATCCGACAATGAGCAGTTCTTC. It specifies CASSSHRRDSTAPSDNEQFF.

CDR3 nucleotide sequence: TGTGCCAGCAGTTATGAGACTGGGGCCAACGTCCTGACTTTC. This sequence encodes CASSYETGANVLTF. This chain links TRBV6-5 with TRBJ2-6; D is unclear. This CDR3 spans 14 amino acids. Trimming cost V 3 bases and J 2 bases, with 5 bases left between them. From germline, CDR1 is MNHEY and CDR2 SVGAGI.

The chain combines TRBV9 with TRBJ2-2; possibly TRBD2 for D (6 bases). Per germline, CDR1 SGDLS and CDR2 YYNGEE. The CDR3 length is 16 residues. Trimming cost V 1 base and J 4 bases, with 14 bases left between them. This chain's CDR3 is CASSVHGGKVTGELFF. Here the CDR3 DNA reads TGTGCCAGCAGCGTACACGGCGGGAAAGTCACCGGGGAGCTGTTTTTT.